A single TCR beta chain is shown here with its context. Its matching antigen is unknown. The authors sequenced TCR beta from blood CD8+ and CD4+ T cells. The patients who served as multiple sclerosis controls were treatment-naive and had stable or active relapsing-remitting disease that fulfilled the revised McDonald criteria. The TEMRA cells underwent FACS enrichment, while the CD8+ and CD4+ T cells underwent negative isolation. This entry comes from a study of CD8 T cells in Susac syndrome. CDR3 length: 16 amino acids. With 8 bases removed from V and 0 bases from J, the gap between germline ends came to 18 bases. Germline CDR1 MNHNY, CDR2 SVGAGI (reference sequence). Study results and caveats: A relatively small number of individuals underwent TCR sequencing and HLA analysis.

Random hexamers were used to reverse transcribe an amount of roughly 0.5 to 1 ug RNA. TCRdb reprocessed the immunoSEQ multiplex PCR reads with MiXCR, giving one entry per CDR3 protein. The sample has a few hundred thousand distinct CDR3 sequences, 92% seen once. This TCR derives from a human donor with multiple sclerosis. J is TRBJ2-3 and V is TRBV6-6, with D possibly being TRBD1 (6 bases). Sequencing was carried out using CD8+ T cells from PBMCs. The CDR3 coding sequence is TGTGCCAGCGCGCTCCAGGGGATCCCGAGCACAGATACGCAGTATTTT. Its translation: CASALQGIPSTDTQYF.